These 12 T cell receptor beta chains share one sample of origin, sequenced in a study of neurological immune-mediated disorders (dated by TCRdb to about 2019). Library preparation was by 5' RACE. TCRdb shows the sequencer as Illumina HiSeq 2500. In-frame beta chains were kept once TCRdb had trimmed the public reads at Q25 with fastp and called clones with MiXCR. Each entry is one CDR3 protein sequence, shown with its most common DNA and genes. Counted in this sample were 71,000 or so distinct CDR3 sequences; 12% to 15% of them appeared once. Of the sample, around 4.3% falls within the top ten clones. The sample's time point label, decoded: longitudinal time-point 1 (baseline). The sample was PBMCs. The origin of the receptors is a female donor with HTLV-1-associated myelopathy (HAM/TSP).

This clonotype occurred many times. The chain has TRBV20-1 and TRBJ2-6; no firm D call. This CDR3 has 10 amino acids. Germline V gene sequence: CDR1 DFQATT, CDR2 SNEGSKA (reference sequence). The CDR3 DNA follows: TGCGGGTCTGGGGCCAACGTCCTGACTTTC. The encoded protein is CGSGANVLTF.

A few counts support this clonotype. This sequence joins TRBV3-1 and TRBJ1-2, with a weak D call TRBD1 (5 bases). The V end was cut by 4 bases, the J end by 4 bases, with 13 bases between. Germline V gives CDR1 LGHDT, CDR2 YNNKEL (reference sequence). The CDR3 runs 14 residues. CDR3 sequence: CASSPTGGSYGYTF. CDR3 sequence (DNA): TGTGCCAGCAGCCCGACCGGGGGTTCCTATGGCTACACCTTC. Full variable domain (outside the CDR3, taken from reference TRBV3-1 and TRBJ1-2): DTAVSQTPKYLVTQMGNDKSIKCEQNLGHDTMYWYKQDSKKFLKIMFSYNNKELIINETVPNRFSPKSPDKAHLNLHINSLELGDSAVYFCASSPTGGSYGYTFGSGTRLTVV.

This clonotype was observed at least ten times. The chain joins TRBV20-1 to TRBJ2-4; no clear D gene. CDR1 is DFQATT and CDR2 is SNEGSKA in the germline V gene (reference sequence). This CDR3 region has 11 residues. V was clipped by 1 base and J by 6 bases, with 4 bases between them. CDR3 residues: CSARVGNIQYF. The CDR3 bases are TGCAGTGCTAGAGTTGGAAACATTCAGTACTTC.

Ten or more counts support this clonotype. V gene TRBV28 combines with J gene TRBJ2-3; the match to TRBD1 covers 8 bases. The germline V gene encodes CDR1 MDHEN and CDR2 SYDVKM. The CDR3 extends over 15 amino acids. The V segment lost 6 bases and the J segment 2 bases; nucleotides outside the gene matches: 7. The CDR3 sequence is CASRRQGQPTDTQYF. CDR3 DNA sequence: TGTGCCAGCAGACGACAGGGGCAACCCACAGATACGCAGTATTTT.

This clonotype was found many times. The junction differs from germline at one of its ends, possibly a read error. The gene calls are TRBV15 and TRBJ2-4; 11 bases are shared with TRBD1. Germline V gene data show CDR1 as LNHNV and CDR2 as YYDKDF (reference sequence). CDR3 length: 17 amino acids. CDR3 sequence reads: CATSRATGQGAMNIQYF. The DNA for the CDR3 is TGTGCTACCAGCAGAGCGACCGGACAGGGGGCTATGAACATTCAGTACTTC.

This clonotype has ten or more counts. V is TRBV12-3 or TRBV12-4 and J is TRBJ2-7; D could derive from TRBD1 or TRBD2 (5 bases each). The V and J ends lost 6 bases and 0 bases respectively, with 12 bases between them. The CDR3 totals 14 residues. The CDR3 region has the DNA TGTGCCAGCAGCGGCTGGGGGAGCTCCTACGAGCAGTACTTC. This encodes CASSGWGSSYEQYF.

This clonotype was seen repeatedly, ten times or more. The chain combines TRBV5-1 with TRBJ2-3; tentative D call: TRBD2 (5 bases). Germline values: CDR1 SGHRS, CDR2 YFSETQ. The CDR3 runs 14 residues. V dropped 4 bases and J dropped 4 bases, with 13 bases sitting between them. CDR3 loop: CASSPGRGADTQYF. CDR3 in DNA: TGCGCCAGCAGCCCGGGCCGGGGTGCAGATACGCAGTATTTT.

In its sample, this clonotype was seen many times. The rearrangement uses TRBV5-6 and TRBJ1-5; no reliable D call. The CDR3 has 12 residues. V lost 5 bases to trimming and J lost 4 bases, with 7 bases between them. Germline V gene sequence: CDR1 SGHDT, CDR2 YYEEEE. The CDR3 reads CASRFGNQPQHF. The DNA for the CDR3 is TGTGCCAGCAGATTCGGTAATCAGCCCCAGCATTTT. Drawing the rest from reference TRBV5-6 and TRBJ1-5, the complete variable domain is DAGVTQSPTHLIKTRGQQVTLRCSPKSGHDTVSWYQQALGQGPQFIFQYYEEEERQRGNFPDRFSGHQFPNYSSELNVNALLLGDSALYLCASRFGNQPQHFGDGTRLSIL.

This clonotype was recorded at least ten times. The chain has TRBV9 and TRBJ2-3; the D is unclear. The CDR3 covers 13 residues. Between the trimmed V and J ends, which lost 0 bases and 2 bases, there was a span of 4 bases. CDR1 and CDR2 (germline): SGDLS, YYNGEE. This chain's CDR3 is CASSVDNTDTQYF. As DNA, the CDR3 is TGTGCCAGCAGCGTAGATAACACAGATACGCAGTATTTT.

In this sample, this clonotype turned up many times. CDR3: CASSFRTGKYTEAFF. The CDR3 DNA reads as TGCGCCAGCAGCTTTCGGACAGGGAAGTACACTGAAGCTTTCTTT. The genes are TRBV5-1 and TRBJ1-1, with 8 positions matching TRBD1. Germline V gene sequence: CDR1 SGHRS, CDR2 YFSETQ. The V and J ends lost 2 bases and 3 bases, in that order; junction bases with no gene match: 6. This CDR3 spans 15 amino acids.

Many counts were recorded for this clonotype. V and J are TRBV4-2 and TRBJ2-1; perhaps TRBD2 as D (5 bases). Germline loops: CDR1 LGHNA, CDR2 YNFKEQ. The CDR3 is 13 residues long. Trimming stripped 4 bases from V and 3 bases from J, with 7 bases between. CDR3 region: CASSPRDYNEQFF. The CDR3 coding sequence is TGTGCCAGCAGCCCCCGGGACTACAATGAGCAGTTCTTC.

The chain is built from TRBV9 and TRBJ2-3; D unresolved. V lost 4 bases and J lost 7, with 10 bases in between. In germline, CDR1 is SGDLS, CDR2 YYNGEE. This CDR3 is built from 12 residues. CDR3 region: CASSLSPYTQYF. DNA of the CDR3: TGTGCCAGCAGCCTTTCGCCATATACGCAGTATTTT. The full variable domain, in which reference TRBV9 and TRBJ2-3 provide the parts outside the CDR3, is DSGVTQTPKHLITATGQRVTLRCSPRSGDLSVYWYQQSLDQGLQFLIQYYNGEERAKGNILERFSAQQFPDLHSELNLSSLELGDSALYFCASSLSPYTQYFGPGTRLTVL.